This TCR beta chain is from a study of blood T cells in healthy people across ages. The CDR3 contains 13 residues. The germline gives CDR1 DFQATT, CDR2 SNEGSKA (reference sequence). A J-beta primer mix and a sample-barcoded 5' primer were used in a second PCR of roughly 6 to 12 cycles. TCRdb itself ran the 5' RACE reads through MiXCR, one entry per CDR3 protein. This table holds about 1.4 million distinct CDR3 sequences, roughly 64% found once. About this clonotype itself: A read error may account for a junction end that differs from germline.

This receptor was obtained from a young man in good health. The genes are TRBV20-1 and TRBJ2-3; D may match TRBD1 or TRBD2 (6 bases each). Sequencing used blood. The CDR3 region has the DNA TGCAGTGCTAGCGGGGGCAGCACAGAGACGCAGTATTTT. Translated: CSASGGSTETQYF.